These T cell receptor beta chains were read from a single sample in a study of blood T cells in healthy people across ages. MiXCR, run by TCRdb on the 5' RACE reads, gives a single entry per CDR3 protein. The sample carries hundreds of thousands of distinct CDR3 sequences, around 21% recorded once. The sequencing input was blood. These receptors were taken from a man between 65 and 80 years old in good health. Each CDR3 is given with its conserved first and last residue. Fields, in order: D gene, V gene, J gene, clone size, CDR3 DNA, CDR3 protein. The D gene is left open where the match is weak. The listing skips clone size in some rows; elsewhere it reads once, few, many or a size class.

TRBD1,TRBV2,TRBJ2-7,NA,TGTGCCAGCACCGGACAGGCCGGCTACGAGCAGTACTTC,CASTGQAGYEQYF
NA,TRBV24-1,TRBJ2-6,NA,TGTGCCACCAGTTCTCCTGGGGCCAGCGTCCTGACTTTC,CATSSPGASVLTF
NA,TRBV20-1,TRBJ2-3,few,TGCAGTGCTAGCGCTGCAACCACAGATACGCAGTATTTT,CSASAATTDTQYF
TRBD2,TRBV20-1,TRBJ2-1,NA,TGCAGTGCTAGAGATGGGGGGGAGGTAGGCTATGAGCAGTTCTTC,CSARDGGEVGYEQFF
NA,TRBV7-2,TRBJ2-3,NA,TGTGCCAGCAGCCCCCGGCGCAGGCCGACTAGCACAGATACGCAGTATTTT,CASSPRRRPTSTDTQYF
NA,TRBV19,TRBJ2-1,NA,TGTGCCAGCCAGACGGGACTGAGGAATGAGCAGTTCTTC,CASQTGLRNEQFF
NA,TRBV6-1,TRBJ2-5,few,TGTGCCAGCAGCAGACAGGCCAACCAAGAGACCCAGTACTTC,CASSRQANQETQYF
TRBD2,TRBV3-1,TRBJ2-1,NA,TGTGCCAGCAGCCATGGCCCAGCGGGATACAATGAGCAGTTCTTC,CASSHGPAGYNEQFF
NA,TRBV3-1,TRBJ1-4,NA,TGTGCCAGCAGCCAAGCTGGGACCGCAACTAATGAAAAACTGTTTTTT,CASSQAGTATNEKLFF
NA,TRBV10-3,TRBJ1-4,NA,TGTGCCACAAGGGGTAGTGAAGAAAAACTGTTTTTT,CATRGSEEKLFF
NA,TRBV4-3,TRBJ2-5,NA,TGCGCCAGCAGCCAAGTAAGGTCGTACCAAGAGACCCTGTACTTC,CASSQVRSYQETLYF
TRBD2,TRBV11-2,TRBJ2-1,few,TGTGCCAGCAGCTCGGGGGGGTCAGGGAGCTCCTACAATGAGCAGCTCTTC,CASSSGGSGSSYNEQLF
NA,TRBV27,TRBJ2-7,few,TGTGCCAGCAGTCACCACAGGGAGGCCTACGAGCAGTACTTC,CASSHHREAYEQYF
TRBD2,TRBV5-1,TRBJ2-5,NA,TGCGCCAGCAGCTTGCAGGGATGCGGGAGAGAGACCCAGTACTTC,CASSLQGCGRETQYF
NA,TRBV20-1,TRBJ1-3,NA,TGCAGTGCTAGACGCGCAAGCTCTGGAAACACCATATATTTT,CSARRASSGNTIYF
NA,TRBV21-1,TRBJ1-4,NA,TGTGCCAGCAGCAAAGGCAGGGGGCGTTGGGAAAAACTGTTTTTT,CASSKGRGRWEKLFF
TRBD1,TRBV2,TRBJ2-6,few,TGTGCCAGCAGTCATAACCGGGACAGCAAAGCGTCTGGGGCCAACGTCCTGACTTTC,CASSHNRDSKASGANVLTF
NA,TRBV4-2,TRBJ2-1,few,TGTGCCGGCAGCCAGGGGGCGTCTAGCGGGATCCACAATGAGCAGTTCTTC,CAGSQGASSGIHNEQFF
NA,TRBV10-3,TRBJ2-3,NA,TGTGCCATCAGTACTAATAGCGGAGATACGCAGTATTTT,CAISTNSGDTQYF
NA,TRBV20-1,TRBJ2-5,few,TGCAGTGCTAGAGATGAAGGCAAGCAAGAGACCCAGTACTTC,CSARDEGKQETQYF
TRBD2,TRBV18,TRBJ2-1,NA,TGTGCCAGCTCACCACCCTCCCCGGGAGGCAATGAGCAGTTCTTC,CASSPPSPGGNEQFF
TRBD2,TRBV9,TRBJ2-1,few,TGTGCCCGCAGCGTAGACCCTAGCGGGAGCGCCTACAATGAGCAGTTCTTC,CARSVDPSGSAYNEQFF
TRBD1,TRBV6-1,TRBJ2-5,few,TGTGCCAGCAGCGACAGGGCACCCACGGAGACCCAGTACTTC,CASSDRAPTETQYF